These 12 T cell receptor beta chains originate from one sample sequenced in a study of blood T cell repertoires in COVID-19. Assay used: immunoSEQ multiplex PCR; TCRdb lists only in-frame clones, some missing. This sample has approximately 190,000 clones, with approximately 79% found just once. Sequenced sample: peripheral blood. The receptors were gathered from a man aged 25-45 years with active or convalescent COVID-19.

The chain links TRBV15 to TRBJ2-1; TRBD2 might be the D (5 bases). V was pared by 0 bases and J by 7 bases, with 10 bases between. CDR3 length: 14 amino acids. The germline V gene has CDR1 LNHNV and CDR2 YYDKDF (reference sequence). CDR3 sequence: CATSRDLSGNEQFF. DNA for the CDR3: TGTGCCACCAGCAGAGATTTATCGGGGAATGAGCAGTTCTTC.

This clone was counted only a few times. The chain is built from TRBV19 and TRBJ2-1; tentative D call: TRBD2 (6 bases). Germline CDR1 reads LNHDA; CDR2 reads SQIVND (reference sequence). The CDR3 runs to 14 residues. With 8 bases removed from V and 4 bases from J, the gap between germline ends came to 15 bases. The CDR3 protein is CASCRDWKYNEQFF. In nucleotides, the CDR3 is TGTGCCAGTTGCCGGGACTGGAAGTACAATGAGCAGTTCTTC.

This clone came up once. V gene TRBV19 combines with J gene TRBJ1-2; TRBD1 matches at 11 bases. Germline V gene data show CDR1 as LNHDA and CDR2 as SQIVND (reference sequence). Germline trimming cut 5 bases from V and 4 bases from J; bases unmatched to any gene: 12. The CDR3 length is 17 residues. CDR3 sequence reads: CASSPWTGGFSLYGYTF. CDR3 nucleotides: TGTGCCAGTAGTCCGTGGACAGGGGGCTTTTCACTCTATGGCTACACCTTC.

This sequence joins TRBV27 and TRBJ1-2; unclear D gene. Per the germline V gene, CDR1 is MNHEY and CDR2 is SMNVEV (reference sequence). There are 15 residues in the CDR3. V was clipped by 2 bases and J by 4 bases, with 14 bases between them. The CDR3 here is CASSLDPPGSYGYTF. In nucleotides, the CDR3 is TGTGCCAGCAGTTTAGATCCTCCGGGAAGCTATGGCTACACCTTC.

The V call is TRBV5-6, the J call TRBJ2-1, with unresolved D. The CDR3 is made up of 16 amino acids. The germline gives CDR1 SGHDT, CDR2 YYEEEE. V was shortened by 0 bases and J by 3 bases, with 13 bases between the two germline ends. The CDR3 region has the DNA TGTGCCAGCAGCTTGGCTGAGATAGTCTACTACAATGAGCAGTTCTTC. Protein product: CASSLAEIVYYNEQFF.

The rearrangement joins TRBV11-2 to TRBJ2-1, with D possibly matching TRBD1 (6 bases). V was cut by 3 bases and J by 0 bases, with 12 bases left in between. Germline values: CDR1 SGHAT, CDR2 FQNNGV. This CDR3 has 16 amino acids. CDR3 protein: CASSFGTPNSYNEQFF. The CDR3 nucleotides are TGTGCCAGCAGCTTCGGGACACCGAACTCCTACAATGAGCAGTTCTTC.

V gene TRBV6-5 combines with J gene TRBJ2-7; D is perhaps TRBD1 (6 bases). Per germline, CDR1 MNHEY and CDR2 SVGAGI. The CDR3 runs 13 residues. V lost 4 bases, J lost 7 bases, and 14 bases lay in between. The CDR3 here is CASSSLNRDEQYF. In DNA form, the CDR3 reads TGTGCCAGCAGTTCTCTTAACAGGGATGAGCAGTACTTC.

The gene calls are TRBV6-5 and TRBJ2-7; no definite D call. V was trimmed by 9 bases and J by 5 bases, leaving 11 bases between them. Looked up from germline, CDR1 is MNHEY and CDR2 is SVGAGI. There are 11 residues in the CDR3. CDR3 sequence reads: CARHYPHEQYF. CDR3 DNA: TGTGCCAGACATTACCCCCACGAGCAGTACTTC.

The chain links TRBV18 to TRBJ2-7, with TRBD1 matching 9 bases. Germline-derived CDR1 and CDR2 are KGHSH and LQKENI. CDR3 size: 17 residues. V shed 2 bases and J 12 bases; nucleotides not matched to a gene: 20. The chain's CDR3 is CASSPIPRDRDPLIRYF. The CDR3 DNA reads as TGTGCCAGCTCACCAATCCCCCGGGACAGGGACCCTTTAATTCGGTACTTC.

This clone was observed a few times. The chain recombines TRBV7-9 with TRBJ1-2; D is ambiguous. The CDR3 consists of 16 residues. Trimming took 4 bases from V and 1 from J, leaving 16 bases between them. The germline CDR1 and CDR2 sequences are SEHNR and FQNEAQ (reference sequence). The CDR3 coding sequence is TGTGCCAGCAGCTCCGCCCTCGGGAGCGTTAACTATGGCTACACCTTC. This translates into CASSSALGSVNYGYTF.

The gene calls are TRBV18 and TRBJ1-1; TRBD1 is a possible D gene (5 bases). Per germline, CDR1 KGHSH and CDR2 LQKENI. CDR3 size: 13 residues. Trimming left V 5 bases short and J 3 bases short, with 10 bases between. The DNA for the CDR3 is TGTGCCAGCTCATTCGGCAGGGACACTGAAGCTTTCTTT. It specifies CASSFGRDTEAFF.

V is TRBV2 and J is TRBJ2-5, with D possibly TRBD2 on 6 matching bases. The V gene's germline CDR1 is SNHLY and CDR2 FYNNEI. Deletions cut 6 bases from V and 1 base from J, with 21 bases between. This CDR3 is built from 17 residues. CDR3 sequence reads: CASRARGGTSFQETQYF. CDR3 nucleotides: TGTGCCAGCAGGGCGAGGGGTGGGACTTCTTTCCAAGAGACCCAGTACTTC.